This is a list of T cell receptor beta chains from one sample in a study of shared clonotypes between healthy human individuals. Here immunoSEQ multiplex PCR was the method, and the copy in TCRdb shows in-frame clones only, minus some. The table records around 480,000 clones, 60% to 80% of them present only once. Sequenced input: PBMCs. These receptors were collected from a woman aged 40 to 50 in good health. Some clones in this sample may be carry-over from other donors' samples. Both conserved end residues are part of each CDR3.

J,V,CDR3
TRBJ2-1,TRBV14,CASSQNPFDNEQFF
TRBJ1-5,TRBV15,CATSRDLGSTQHF
TRBJ1-5,TRBV30,CAWSVDRGPPINQPQHF
TRBJ1-5,TRBV4-3,CASSQDGREEGQPQHF
TRBJ2-1,TRBV6-6,CASSYFGLVEQFF
TRBJ2-5,TRBV19,CASRDRGSTSGYQETQYF
TRBJ2-3,TRBV6-6,CASRDTGSTDTQYF
TRBJ1-2,TRBV19,CASSTGQAHYGYTF
TRBJ2-1,TRBV7-2,CASSPRDRGILF
TRBJ1-1,TRBV7-2,CASSLVGRASEAFF